The clone carrying this T cell receptor (beta chain) has more than one count but fewer than ten. Its antigen is unidentified. Germline V CDR1 and CDR2: DFQATT, SNEGSKA (reference sequence). The CDR3 has 15 residues. Trimming removed 1 base from V and 3 bases from J, with 13 bases in between. This sample was taken from a study of response to subunit inactivated influenza vaccine. Whole-study results and caveats: Few additional T cells are recruited per seasonal influenza vaccination, authors suggested.

Each CDR3 protein gets one entry after TCRdb re-called the RT-PCR reads with MiXCR. The data show 300,000 to 350,000 distinct CDR3 sequences, 20% to 25% seen once. The source of this sequence is a man between 45 and 75 years old who received an inactivated influenza vaccine. The sequencing here drew on PBMCs from blood, taken about 19 months after vaccination. This chain joins TRBV20-1 and TRBJ2-1; possible D gene TRBD2, 6 bases. CDR3 nucleotides: TGCAGTGCTAGAGTTAGCGGACATCTCTACAATGAGCAGTTCTTC. This codes for CSARVSGHLYNEQFF.